Below, 19 T cell receptor beta chains from the same sample are listed, as sequenced in a study of PD-1 blockade in mismatch repair-deficient tumors. The table came from immunoSEQ multiplex PCR; TCRdb's copy has only in-frame clones and leaves some out. The data hold about 100,000 clones, with under 90% observed a single time. The sequenced sample was peripheral blood, obtained about 36 weeks after starting pembrolizumab. The source of these receptors is an adult with mismatch repair-deficient cancer.

This sequence joins TRBV29-1 and TRBJ1-4; 7 bases are shared with TRBD1. CDR3 size: 12 residues. From germline, CDR1 is SQVTM and CDR2 ANQGSEA. With V trimmed by 3 bases and J by 8 bases, 3 bases remained unmatched. This chain's CDR3 is CSVETGREKLFF. CDR3 DNA: TGCAGCGTTGAGACAGGGAGGGAAAAACTGTTTTTT.

This clone has at least ten counts. The CDR3 DNA reads TGCGCCAGCAGCTTGGTGGGGGCATCGAACACTGAAGCTTTCTTT. Amino acids: CASSLVGASNTEAFF. V usage is TRBV5-1 and J usage is TRBJ1-1; possible D gene TRBD1, 6 bases. Germline lookup yields CDR1 SGHRS and CDR2 YFSETQ. V shed 0 bases and J shed 1 base, with 10 bases lying between them. The CDR3 totals 15 residues.

The J gene is TRBJ2-2, the V gene TRBV2; either TRBD1 or TRBD2 may supply D (5 bases each). V was shortened by 6 bases and J by 2 bases, with 10 bases between the two germline ends. Per the germline V gene, CDR1 is SNHLY and CDR2 is FYNNEI. This CDR3 spans 14 amino acids. The CDR3 sequence is CASRGDGNTGELFF. The CDR3 DNA follows: TGTGCCAGCAGAGGGGACGGAAACACCGGGGAGCTGTTTTTT.

The chain combines TRBV18 with TRBJ1-4, with D hard to call. The CDR3 has 15 amino acids. V lost 3 bases and J 3 bases, leaving 11 bases between the germline ends. The germline V gene encodes CDR1 KGHSH and CDR2 LQKENI. In nucleotides, the CDR3 is TGTGCCAGCTCACCCCGTGAGGGAGCTAATGAAAAACTGTTTTTT. This encodes CASSPREGANEKLFF. Using reference TRBV18 and TRBJ1-4 for the parts outside the CDR3, the full variable domain is NAGVMQNPRHLVRRRGQEARLRCSPMKGHSHVYWYRQLPEEGLKFMVYLQKENIIDESGMPKERFSAEFPKEGPSILRIQQVVRGDSAAYFCASSPREGANEKLFFGSGTQLSVL.

The genes are TRBV18 and TRBJ1-5; no firm D call. The CDR3 totals 13 residues. Trimming pared 6 bases from V and 0 bases from J, leaving 6 bases between. The germline V gene encodes CDR1 KGHSH and CDR2 LQKENI. The CDR3 DNA reads as TGTGCCAGCTCCCAAGATAGCAATCAGCCCCAGCATTTT. Translation: CASSQDSNQPQHF.

This clone was counted a few times. This chain links TRBV5-8 with TRBJ2-7; 7 bases are shared with TRBD1. V dropped 1 base and J dropped 6; count of bases not matched to a gene: 7. The CDR3 totals 14 residues. Per germline, CDR1 SGHTS and CDR2 YDEGEE. CDR3 coding DNA: TGTGCCAGCAGCTTGACCGACAGGGCCAGCGAGCAGTACTTC. This encodes CASSLTDRASEQYF.

The chain joins TRBV7-9 to TRBJ2-5; 8 nucleotides agree with TRBD2. Germline V gene lookup returns CDR1 SEHNR and CDR2 FQNEAQ (reference sequence). J was trimmed by 3 bases and V by 2 bases; bases with no gene match: 2. The CDR3 extends over 14 amino acids. The CDR3 loop reads CASSLISGEETQYF. Written as DNA, the CDR3 is TGTGCCAGCAGCTTAATTAGCGGGGAAGAGACCCAGTACTTC.

The chain uses TRBV11-2 and TRBJ2-7; a possible D gene is TRBD1 (6 bases). The CDR3 consists of 15 residues. Germline V gene lookup returns CDR1 SGHAT and CDR2 FQNNGV. V dropped 1 base and J dropped 3 bases, with 13 bases sitting between them. The CDR3: CASSLAPGVLYEQYF. CDR3 sequence (DNA): TGTGCCAGCAGCTTAGCCCCAGGGGTACTCTACGAGCAGTACTTC.

V and J are TRBV11-2 and TRBJ1-1; D gene ambiguous. The germline V gene encodes CDR1 SGHAT and CDR2 FQNNGV. The CDR3 spans 12 residues. The germline V and J ends were trimmed by 1 base and 7 bases, with 7 bases remaining between them. CDR3 protein: CASSLAQFEAFF. Written as DNA, the CDR3 is TGTGCCAGCAGCTTAGCGCAGTTTGAAGCTTTCTTT.

The gene calls are TRBV11-3 and TRBJ2-2; TRBD2 matches 10 bases. Germline CDR1 is SGHNT and CDR2 is YENEEA. The CDR3 totals 16 residues. Trimming at V came to 7 bases and at J to 3 bases, leaving 8 bases not matched to a gene. CDR3 region: CASTNPGTSDTGELFF. CDR3 nucleotides: TGTGCCAGCACCAACCCCGGGACTAGCGACACCGGGGAGCTGTTTTTT.

This chain joins TRBV6-5 and TRBJ2-5; tentatively, D is TRBD1 (6 bases). Trimming shortened V by 6 bases and J by 6 bases, and 17 bases separated the two germline ends. Germline V CDR1 and CDR2: MNHEY, SVGAGI. CDR3 length: 14 residues. CDR3 sequence reads: CASSLDRQVKTQYF. The CDR3, as DNA: TGTGCCAGCAGCCTTGACAGACAGGTGAAGACCCAGTACTTC.

J is TRBJ2-5 and V is TRBV30, with D tentatively TRBD2 (5 bases). The ends were cut back, 3 bases at V and 2 bases at J, with 10 bases in the middle. The CDR3 consists of 13 residues. Germline CDR1 and CDR2: GTSNPN and SVGIG (reference sequence). The CDR3 DNA sequence: TGTGCCTGGAGCCCAGGACTGCAAGAGACCCAGTACTTC. Translated, it gives CAWSPGLQETQYF.

This chain connects TRBV6-5 to TRBJ1-4, with a weak D call TRBD1 (5 bases). CDR3 length: 15 residues. The germline V gene encodes CDR1 MNHEY and CDR2 SVGAGI. The V end lost 2 bases, the J end lost 5 bases, and 12 bases lay between the germline ends. The CDR3 DNA sequence: TGTGCCAGCAGTTACAGGCGGGGGATAAATGAAAAACTGTTTTTT. Translation gives CASSYRRGINEKLFF.

The chain employs TRBV5-8 and TRBJ2-1; weak D call: TRBD2 (6 bases). V lost 1 base to trimming and J lost 15 bases, with 17 bases between them. This CDR3 is 13 amino acids long. In germline, CDR1 is SGHTS, CDR2 YDEGEE. The CDR3 sequence is CASSLTIPTSLFF. The CDR3 DNA reads TGTGCCAGCAGCTTGACCATTCCGACTAGTCTGTTCTTC.

This chain joins TRBV7-9 and TRBJ2-3, with TRBD2 as a possible D gene (6 bases). The CDR3 covers 13 residues. V was shortened by 4 bases and J by 6 bases, with 11 bases between the two germline ends. The V gene's germline CDR1 is SEHNR and CDR2 FQNEAQ (reference sequence). Here the CDR3 DNA reads TGTGCCAGCAGCTGGGGCGGGGCCGATACGCAGTATTTT. Protein sequence: CASSWGGADTQYF.

The J gene is TRBJ2-7, the V gene TRBV6-5, with D unclear. Trimming stripped 10 bases from V and 5 bases from J, with 18 bases between. This CDR3 spans 13 amino acids. Per germline, CDR1 MNHEY and CDR2 SVGAGI. This chain's CDR3 is CATSPDETHEQYF. CDR3 DNA sequence: TGTGCCACCAGCCCGGACGAGACCCACGAGCAGTACTTC.

The chain links TRBV29-1 to TRBJ2-7; D unclear. Germline CDR1 and CDR2: SQVTM and ANQGSEA. The V gene lost 4 bases and the J gene lost 1 base, with 5 bases spanning the gap. This CDR3 spans 11 amino acids. CDR3 in DNA: TGCAGCGTTGGGATTTCCTACGAGCAGTACTTC. It codes for CSVGISYEQYF.

The chain joins TRBV19 to TRBJ1-3; D is ambiguous. Germline V gene lookup returns CDR1 LNHDA and CDR2 SQIVND (reference sequence). The V gene lost 8 bases and the J gene lost 0 bases, with 11 bases spanning the gap. The CDR3 is 14 amino acids. CDR3 sequence reads: CASSWTFSGNTIYF. CDR3 nucleotides: TGTGCCAGTTCCTGGACTTTCTCTGGAAACACCATATATTTT.

The rearrangement links TRBV11-2 to TRBJ2-1, with D perhaps TRBD2 (5 bases). The V and J ends lost 3 bases and 9 bases respectively, with 18 bases between them. Germline values: CDR1 SGHAT, CDR2 FQNNGV. This CDR3 is 15 amino acids long. The CDR3 nucleotides read TGTGCCAGCAGCTTTTCAGCGGCTCAAGGGCCTGAGCAGTTCTTC. It encodes CASSFSAAQGPEQFF. Full variable domain (remainder filled in from reference TRBV11-2 and TRBJ2-1): EAGVAQSPRYKIIEKRQSVAFWCNPISGHATLYWYQQILGQGPKLLIQFQNNGVVDDSQLPKDRFSAERLKGVDSTLKIQPAKLEDSAVYLCASSFSAAQGPEQFFGPGTRLTVL.